These 21 T cell receptor beta chains were sequenced from one sample in a study of radiation and T cells in renal cell carcinoma. Sequencing was performed with immunoSEQ multiplex PCR; in TCRdb, only in-frame clones are kept and a portion is missing. The repertoire holds approximately 49,000 clones, with roughly 80% as singletons. Time point reported: blood 2 weeks post-SBRT. Treatment: 15 Gy SBRT to primary tumor, nephrectomy 4 weeks later. The specimen comprised blood, sampled from a patient whose treatment included radiotherapy and nephrectomy. Every receptor here comes from a woman in her seventies with renal cell carcinoma.

V is TRBV19 and J is TRBJ1-1; no clear D. Germline V lookup: CDR1 LNHDA, CDR2 SQIVND (reference sequence). The CDR3 runs to 18 residues. The ends were cut back, 1 base at V and 4 bases at J, with 22 bases in the middle. CDR3 sequence reads: CASSIAISFPGLGTEAFF. The CDR3 DNA reads TGTGCCAGTAGTATAGCAATCTCGTTTCCGGGCTTGGGCACTGAAGCTTTCTTT.

The chain recombines TRBV5-1 with TRBJ2-1, with 9 positions matching TRBD2. V was pared by 6 bases and J by 7 bases, with 8 bases of the junction left unmatched. In germline, CDR1 is SGHRS, CDR2 YFSETQ. The CDR3 has 14 residues. In nucleotides, the CDR3 is TGCGCCAGCAACCCCTCAGCGGGAGGTAATGAGCAGTTCTTC. Protein sequence: CASNPSAGGNEQFF.

V usage is TRBV4-1 and J usage is TRBJ2-1; the match to TRBD2 covers 9 bases. Germline values: CDR1 MGHRA, CDR2 YSYEKL. J lost 4 bases, V lost 2 bases, and 9 bases had no gene match. This CDR3 contains 17 residues. The CDR3 DNA reads as TGCGCCAGCAGCCAATTCGACGCGGGGGGGTATTACAATGAGCAGTTCTTC. As protein: CASSQFDAGGYYNEQFF.

This rearrangement joins TRBV30 to TRBJ1-1; D is unclear. V shed 0 bases and J shed 7 bases, with 6 bases lying between them. This CDR3 spans 11 amino acids. Per the germline V gene, CDR1 is GTSNPN and CDR2 is SVGIG (reference sequence). The CDR3: CAWSVRDEAFF. The CDR3 DNA is TGTGCCTGGAGTGTAAGGGATGAAGCTTTCTTT.

This clone was observed a few times. This chain joins TRBV11-3 and TRBJ1-1; D is undetermined. CDR3 length: 14 amino acids. V was cut by 5 bases and J by 4 bases, with 14 bases left in between. The V gene's germline CDR1 is SGHNT and CDR2 YENEEA. In DNA form, the CDR3 reads TGTGCCAGCAGCGCGTCAGGTAGCGGCACTGAAGCTTTCTTT. Protein product: CASSASGSGTEAFF.

The chain uses TRBV27 and TRBJ1-1; a weak D match, TRBD1 (5 bases). CDR3 length: 13 residues. Trimming shortened V by 5 bases and J by 5 bases, and 12 bases separated the two germline ends. Germline V gene data show CDR1 as MNHEY and CDR2 as SMNVEV (reference sequence). The CDR3 nucleotides are TGTGCCAGCAGTCAATGGGGGGGGACTGAAGCTTTCTTT. This codes for CASSQWGGTEAFF.

The count of this clone is one. The sample has other DNA sequences that encode this CDR3 too. Here the CDR3 reads CASSLGQSRTEAFF. CDR3 sequence (DNA): TGTGCCAGCAGCCTGGGTCAGTCGCGGACTGAAGCTTTCTTT. The rearrangement links TRBV5-6 to TRBJ1-1; D not certain. Germline V gene data show CDR1 as SGHDT and CDR2 as YYEEEE. Trimming pared 4 bases from V and 5 bases from J, leaving 15 bases between. This CDR3 spans 14 amino acids.

V usage is TRBV5-1 and J usage is TRBJ1-1; possible D gene TRBD1, 6 bases. CDR1 is SGHRS and CDR2 is YFSETQ in the germline V gene. CDR3 size: 15 residues. V lost 0 bases and J lost 1, with 10 bases in between. CDR3 protein: CASSLVGGRNTEAFF. The CDR3 DNA sequence: TGCGCCAGCAGCTTGGTCGGGGGGCGGAACACTGAAGCTTTCTTT.

The rearrangement uses TRBV6-5 and TRBJ2-5, with TRBD1 matching 7 bases. With 0 bases clipped from V and 1 base from J, the junction kept 2 bases outside the gene matches. Germline lookup yields CDR1 MNHEY and CDR2 SVGAGI. The CDR3 spans 15 residues. CDR3 sequence reads: CASSYSRQGQETQYF. DNA of the CDR3: TGTGCCAGCAGTTACTCCCGACAGGGCCAAGAGACCCAGTACTTC.

V is TRBV2 and J is TRBJ2-5; no firm D call. V shed 5 bases and J shed 0 bases, with 7 bases lying between them. Germline CDR1 reads SNHLY; CDR2 reads FYNNEI. This CDR3 has 13 residues. Written as DNA, the CDR3 is TGTGCCAGCAGTAGGGATAACCAAGAGACCCAGTACTTC. Protein product: CASSRDNQETQYF.

The chain is built from TRBV4-3 and TRBJ2-7; D is ambiguous. The CDR3 has 14 amino acids. Germline V CDR1 and CDR2: LGHNA, YSLEER. V was pared by 1 base and J by 6 bases, with 13 bases between. The CDR3 is CASSQVHGEGEQYF. The CDR3 coding sequence is TGCGCCAGCAGCCAAGTTCACGGCGAAGGCGAGCAGTACTTC.

This clone appeared a single time. The CDR3 spells CASSGTETGADIQYF. The CDR3 DNA sequence: TGTGCCAGCAGTGGAACGGAGACAGGGGCAGACATTCAGTACTTC. V usage is TRBV6-1 and J usage is TRBJ2-4; 8 bases fit TRBD1. This CDR3 has 15 residues. V gave up 4 bases and J gave up 8 bases; unmatched junction bases: 10. Germline V gene data show CDR1 as MNHNS and CDR2 as SASEGT.

This clone has just one count. The V call is TRBV19, the J call TRBJ1-1; 9 nucleotides align to TRBD1. Germline-derived CDR1 and CDR2 are LNHDA and SQIVND (reference sequence). CDR3 length: 16 amino acids. J gave up 3 bases and V 5 bases, and 10 bases lay outside the gene matches. The CDR3 protein is CASSFWTGVTDTEAFF. DNA of the CDR3: TGTGCCAGTAGTTTTTGGACAGGGGTGACGGACACTGAAGCTTTCTTT.

This rearrangement joins TRBV9 to TRBJ1-1, with 7 bases aligning to TRBD1. This CDR3 comprises 15 residues. Losses at the gene ends were 4 bases for V and 2 bases for J; bases not matched to a gene: 8. Germline loops: CDR1 SGDLS, CDR2 YYNGEE. CDR3: CASSPTGEKNTEAFF. The CDR3 bases are TGTGCCAGCAGCCCAACAGGGGAAAAAAACACTGAAGCTTTCTTT.

This clone was seen more than once but under ten times. This chain connects TRBV2 to TRBJ2-3, with D possibly matching TRBD2 (6 bases). V was pared by 4 bases and J by 0 bases, with 14 bases between. Germline CDR1 SNHLY, CDR2 FYNNEI. The CDR3 covers 16 residues. The CDR3 sequence is CASSGPTGTSTDTQYF. The CDR3 bases are TGTGCCAGCAGTGGCCCCACCGGGACTAGCACAGATACGCAGTATTTT. Complete variable domain (other parts from reference TRBV2 and TRBJ2-3): EPEVTQTPSHQVTQMGQEVILRCVPISNHLYFYWYRQILGQKVEFLVSFYNNEISEKSEIFDDQFSVERPDGSNFTLKIRSTKLEDSAMYFCASSGPTGTSTDTQYFGPGTRLTVL.

This chain links TRBV19 with TRBJ2-1; D perhaps matches TRBD2 (5 bases). The CDR3 sequence is 12 residues long. Trimming removed 6 bases from V and 7 bases from J, with 10 bases in between. Looked up from germline, CDR1 is LNHDA and CDR2 is SQIVND (reference sequence). CDR3 sequence reads: CASSRTVNEQFF. DNA for the CDR3: TGTGCCAGTAGCCGGACTGTTAATGAGCAGTTCTTC. Drawing the rest from reference TRBV19 and TRBJ2-1, the complete variable domain is DGGITQSPKYLFRKEGQNVTLSCEQNLNHDAMYWYRQDPGQGLRLIYYSQIVNDFQKGDIAEGYSVSREKKESFPLTVTSAQKNPTAFYLCASSRTVNEQFFGPGTRLTVL.

This sequence joins TRBV9 and TRBJ2-3; D may be TRBD1 or TRBD2 (7 bases each). V was clipped by 7 bases and J by 0 bases, with 33 bases between them. This CDR3 is 21 amino acids long. Germline lookup yields CDR1 SGDLS and CDR2 YYNGEE. The CDR3 DNA follows: TGTGCCAGCTCCAGGGGGGGGAGGGCTAGTCGGTACTCAACTAGCACAGATACGCAGTATTTT. Protein sequence: CASSRGGRASRYSTSTDTQYF.

The rearrangement uses TRBV4-3 and TRBJ1-1; possibly TRBD1 for D (5 bases). V was clipped by 4 bases and J by 5 bases, with 14 bases between them. The CDR3 totals 14 residues. Per germline, CDR1 LGHNA and CDR2 YSLEER. Here the CDR3 DNA reads TGCGCCAGCAGCCGCGAGCGGGGCAGTACTGAAGCTTTCTTT. Encoded protein: CASSRERGSTEAFF.

The rearrangement links TRBV6-5 to TRBJ1-5; D call uncertain. This CDR3 has 12 amino acids. Germline lookup yields CDR1 MNHEY and CDR2 SVGAGI. V was trimmed by 5 bases and J by 5 bases, leaving 7 bases between them. The CDR3 protein is CASSGPDQPQHF. The DNA of the CDR3 is TGTGCCAGCAGTGGGCCAGATCAGCCCCAGCATTTT.

The J gene is TRBJ2-1, the V gene TRBV19; D gene ambiguous. CDR1 LNHDA and CDR2 SQIVND come from the germline V gene (reference sequence). The V and J ends lost 5 bases and 9 bases respectively, with 17 bases between them. CDR3 size: 14 residues. The CDR3 is CASSSTIPFTEQFF. CDR3 sequence (DNA): TGTGCCAGTAGTTCAACAATTCCGTTCACTGAGCAGTTCTTC. The full variable domain, completed using reference TRBV19 and TRBJ2-1, is DGGITQSPKYLFRKEGQNVTLSCEQNLNHDAMYWYRQDPGQGLRLIYYSQIVNDFQKGDIAEGYSVSREKKESFPLTVTSAQKNPTAFYLCASSSTIPFTEQFFGPGTRLTVL.

This chain links TRBV5-1 with TRBJ2-3; D perhaps matches TRBD2 (6 bases). The germline V gene has CDR1 SGHRS and CDR2 YFSETQ. V lost 4 bases, J lost 6 bases, and 21 bases lay in between. This CDR3 has 16 amino acids. CDR3 coding DNA: TGCGCCAGCAGCAGCGGAACCGCGGGGCAGAGGGATACGCAGTATTTT. Its translation: CASSSGTAGQRDTQYF.